The TCR beta chain under discussion was sequenced for a study of blood T cell repertoires in COVID-19. The assay was immunoSEQ multiplex PCR, and TCRdb's table has in-frame clones only and misses some. This table has 250,000 to 300,000 clones, roughly 90% appearing once. Trimming removed 3 bases from V and 3 bases from J; junction bases left unmatched: 6. Germline V CDR1 and CDR2: ENHRY, SYGVKD. CDR3 length: 16 residues. Sequencing used peripheral blood. This rearrangement joins TRBV10-3 to TRBJ2-2; TRBD1 agrees at 8 bases. The receptor's source is a man aged 50-59 years with acute or convalescent COVID-19. CDR3 nucleotides: TGTGCCATCAGTGACTATGGACAGGGACACACCGGGGAGCTGTTTTTT. This sequence encodes CAISDYGQGHTGELFF.